This TCR beta chain was observed in a study of blood T cell repertoires in COVID-19. Overall study context: The United States, Italy and Spain provided the acute and convalescent COVID-19 samples. In each case, the material was cDNA or gDNA derived from T cells, B-cell-depleted T cells, or PBMCs.

Germline V lookup: CDR1 SGHAT, CDR2 FQNNGV. The CDR3 is made up of 15 amino acids. Deletions cut 1 base from V and 4 bases from J, with 11 bases between. Only a few counts were recorded for this clone. How the authors handled the data: How many nucleated cells were present was estimated from reference gene primer amplification. Only in-frame clones appear in the TCRdb table, and some are missing; sequencing was by immunoSEQ multiplex PCR. The DNA gave D and trimming, while V, J and clone size come from that table. This sample has approximately 220,000 clones, with about 88% found just once. This receptor was obtained from a man aged 50 to 59 who had recovered from COVID-19. What was sequenced was peripheral blood. The genes are TRBV11-2 and TRBJ2-1; a weak D match, TRBD2 (6 bases). The CDR3 is CASSLVMTRYNEQFF. DNA of the CDR3: TGTGCCAGCAGCTTAGTAATGACTAGGTACAATGAGCAGTTCTTC.